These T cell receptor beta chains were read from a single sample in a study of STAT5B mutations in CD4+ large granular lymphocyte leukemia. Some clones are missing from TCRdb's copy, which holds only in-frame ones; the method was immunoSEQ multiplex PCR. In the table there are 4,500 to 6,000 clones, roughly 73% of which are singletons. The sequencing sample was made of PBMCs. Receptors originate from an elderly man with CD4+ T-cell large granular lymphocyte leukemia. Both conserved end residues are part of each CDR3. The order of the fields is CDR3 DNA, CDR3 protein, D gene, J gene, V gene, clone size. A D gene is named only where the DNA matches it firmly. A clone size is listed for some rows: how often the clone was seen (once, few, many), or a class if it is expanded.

TGTGCCATTACTAGCAGGGGCTCCTACGAGCAGTACTTC	CAITSRGSYEQYF	-	TRBJ2-7	TRBV2	-
TGTGCCAGCAGCTCGGGACTAGCGGGGACCGTAGAGACCCAGTACTTC	CASSSGLAGTVETQYF	TRBD2	TRBJ2-5	TRBV7-3	-
TGTGCCAGCACCGTATACGGGCGGTACACCGGGGAGCTGTTTTTT	CASTVYGRYTGELFF	-	TRBJ2-2	TRBV6-1	-
TGTGCCATCAGTGAGTCATGGCAGGGAGGAGAGACCCAGTACTTC	CAISESWQGGETQYF	-	TRBJ2-5	TRBV10-3	-
TGTGCCAGCAGCGGTGACGGGAACACTGAAGCTTTCTTT	CASSGDGNTEAFF	-	TRBJ1-1	TRBV9	few
TGTGCCAGCAGCTTGGCTAGCGGGCCCTACTACGAGCAGTACTTC	CASSLASGPYYEQYF	TRBD2	TRBJ2-7	TRBV5-5	-
TGTGCCAGCAGCTTCCAAAGGGAGGTAACAGATACGCAGTATTTT	CASSFQREVTDTQYF	-	TRBJ2-3	TRBV5-5	-
TGTGCCAGCAGGAACAGGGGGTACAACTACGAGCAGTACTTC	CASRNRGYNYEQYF	TRBD1	TRBJ2-7	TRBV28	-
TGTGCCAGCAGCTCCGGGGGCGGGACAGGGGACTCAGATACGCAGTATTTT	CASSSGGGTGDSDTQYF	TRBD1	TRBJ2-3	TRBV11-3	-
TGTGCCTGGACAGGGAACTATGGCTACACCTTC	CAWTGNYGYTF	-	TRBJ1-2	TRBV30	-
TGTGCCAGCAGCAGTTGGGGCAGCGTGGGAGGCTACACCTTC	CASSSWGSVGGYTF	-	TRBJ1-2	TRBV27	-
TGTGCCAGCGCTCCCGACAGGGGGAGAACCTACGAGCAGTACTTC	CASAPDRGRTYEQYF	TRBD1	TRBJ2-7	TRBV27	-
TGTGCCAGCAGTGGAGTTGTCAGGGGTGCCTATGGCTACACCTTC	CASSGVVRGAYGYTF	-	TRBJ1-2	TRBV6-1	-
TGTGCCAGCAGCCGTTCAAACAGAGAATCTTTCTCTGGGGCCAACGTCCTGACTTTC	CASSRSNRESFSGANVLTF	-	TRBJ2-6	TRBV7-7	-
TGTGCCATCAGTGCGTCTTACTACGAGCAGTACTTC	CAISASYYEQYF	-	TRBJ2-7	TRBV10-3	-
TGTGCCAGCAGTCCCCGGACAGGATATTATGGCTACACCTTC	CASSPRTGYYGYTF	TRBD1	TRBJ1-2	TRBV28	-
TGTGCCAGCAGTTTAATTGGGACTAGCGGGAGTAAAGAGGCAGATACGCAGTATTTT	CASSLIGTSGSKEADTQYF	TRBD2	TRBJ2-3	TRBV27	once
TGTGCCAGCAGTTTATCCTGGACAGGGGGCACTGAAGCTTTCTTT	CASSLSWTGGTEAFF	TRBD1	TRBJ1-1	TRBV6-5	-
TGTGCCAGCAGCACTAGCGGGAGGGCCGGGGAGACCCAGTACTTC	CASSTSGRAGETQYF	TRBD2	TRBJ2-5	TRBV7-9	-
TGTGCCAGCAGCACCCCCGTGGAGTACTTC	CASSTPVEYF	-	TRBJ2-7	TRBV6-1	-
TGTGCCAGCAGGAAACTCACATACATACACAGGGCCCAAGAGACCCAGTACTTC	CASRKLTYIHRAQETQYF	-	TRBJ2-5	TRBV27	-
TGTGCCAGCAGCGTAGGGGCCCCTAACTATGGCTACACCTTC	CASSVGAPNYGYTF	-	TRBJ1-2	TRBV9	-
TGCAGCGTTCGGGATTCGGGACAGATTGTTTTT	CSVRDSGQIVF	TRBD1	TRBJ2-2	TRBV29-1	-
TGTGCCAGCAGTGAATCTCGAGAGCAGTACTTC	CASSESREQYF	-	TRBJ2-7	TRBV6-1	once
TGCGCCAGCACCCCGGTTTCGGGGCAGACAGACGAGCAGTACTTC	CASTPVSGQTDEQYF	-	TRBJ2-7	TRBV4-1	-
TGTGCCAGTAGTAATGCGGAAAAACTGTTTTTT	CASSNAEKLFF	-	TRBJ1-4	TRBV19	-
TGTGCCATCAGTGAGTCAGCATTTAACTATGGCTACACCTTC	CAISESAFNYGYTF	-	TRBJ1-2	TRBV10-3	-
TGTGCCAGCAGTTATCAAGTCGATGAGCAGTTCTTC	CASSYQVDEQFF	-	TRBJ2-1	TRBV7-2	-
TGTGCCAGCAGCGGGAGGACAAGCAATCAGCCCCAGCATTTT	CASSGRTSNQPQHF	-	TRBJ1-5	TRBV28	-
TGTGCCAGCAGTGACCCCTCCCGGGACACCCGTACCGGGGAGCTGTTTTTT	CASSDPSRDTRTGELFF	-	TRBJ2-2	TRBV2	-
TGTGCCGGATTTGACAGGGCGTCCGGGGAGCTGTTTTTT	CAGFDRASGELFF	TRBD1	TRBJ2-2	TRBV19	-